The 14 T cell receptor beta chains presented below share a single source sample, sequenced in a study of post-analysis software for immune sequencing data. Study-level results: When patients were compared with controls, about five TRBV segments were more frequent, TRBV5-6, TRBV5-1 and TRBV20-1 among them.

The antigens of these receptors remain unknown. Unique molecular identifiers featured in each of the TCR beta cDNA libraries. Using its own MiXCR run on the PCR reads, TCRdb lists one record per CDR3 protein. The data hold about 260,000 distinct CDR3 sequences, with 35% to 40% observed a single time. Sample: blood. The receptors were gathered from a girl aged 5-17 years with multiple sclerosis.

The chain joins TRBV4-3 to TRBJ2-1; 12 nucleotides agree with TRBD2. This CDR3 region has 21 residues. CDR1 LGHNA and CDR2 YSLEER come from the germline V gene. The J segment lost 0 bases and the V segment lost 0 bases, leaving 12 bases of the junction unmatched. The CDR3 nucleotides are TGCGCCAGCAGCCAAGAAACCTTCACTAGCGGGAGGTTGAGCTCCTACAATGAGCAGTTCTTC. Protein: CASSQETFTSGRLSSYNEQFF.

This clonotype was recorded a few times. This chain joins TRBV27 and TRBJ2-2; D might be TRBD2 (6 bases). Germline V gene lookup returns CDR1 MNHEY and CDR2 SMNVEV (reference sequence). Between the trimmed V and J ends, which lost 6 bases and 7 bases, there was a span of 12 bases. This CDR3 comprises 13 residues. CDR3 nucleotides: TGTGCCAGCAGCCCCTGGGAGGTCGGGGAGCTGTTTTTT. It is translated as CASSPWEVGELFF.

This clonotype was observed at least ten times. J is TRBJ1-2 and V is TRBV27, with D unresolved. This CDR3 region has 13 residues. Germline values: CDR1 MNHEY, CDR2 SMNVEV (reference sequence). The V and J ends lost 3 bases and 2 bases respectively, with 7 bases between them. CDR3 sequence (DNA): TGTGCCAGCAGTTTTAGGCAGAACTATGGCTACACCTTC. Encoded protein: CASSFRQNYGYTF.

This clonotype has a handful of counts. A much more abundant neighbour one base away suggests this may be a read error. The chain couples TRBV19 to TRBJ2-1; 7 nucleotides line up with TRBD2. J lost 9 bases, V lost 4 bases, and 9 bases had no gene match. The CDR3 extends over 14 amino acids. Germline assignment: CDR1 LNHDA and CDR2 SQIVND (reference sequence). The CDR3 region is CASSRSAGVGEQFF. The CDR3 DNA sequence: TGTGCCAGTAGTAGATCGGCGGGAGTGGGTGAGCAGTTCTTC.

Concerning this clonotype: With a much larger clone just one base away, this may be a read error. The chain carries TRBV3-1 and TRBJ2-3, with D hard to call. The V and J ends lost 1 base and 3 bases respectively, with 17 bases between them. The CDR3 has 17 residues. CDR1 is LGHDT, CDR2 YNNKEL, per germline (reference sequence). This CDR3 reads CASSQGSAGRNTDTQYF. CDR3 sequence (DNA): TGTGCCAGCAGCCAAGGCTCGGCCGGACGCAATACAGATACGCAGTATTTT.

This clonotype has ten or more counts. The chain has TRBV7-9 and TRBJ1-2; D call uncertain. Germline V CDR1 and CDR2: SEHNR, FQNEAQ (reference sequence). This CDR3 comprises 14 residues. V was clipped by 1 base and J by 4 bases, with 10 bases between them. CDR3 sequence (DNA): TGTGCCAGCAGCTTAGGGGATTACCTCTATGGCTACACCTTC. Protein: CASSLGDYLYGYTF.

This clonotype has a single count. The V gene is TRBV10-3, the J gene TRBJ1-5; 7 bases align to TRBD1. This CDR3 contains 14 residues. Germline V lookup: CDR1 ENHRY, CDR2 SYGVKD. J gave up 4 bases and V 3 bases, and 3 bases lay outside the gene matches. The CDR3 nucleotides read TGTGCCATCAGTGAAGGGGGCGCGAATCAGCCCCAGCATTTT. Its translation: CAISEGGANQPQHF.

This clonotype was seen at least ten times. The chain recombines TRBV28 with TRBJ1-1, with TRBD1 matching 8 bases. Germline-derived CDR1 and CDR2 are MDHEN and SYDVKM. Unmatched junction bases numbered 8, after V lost 5 bases and J lost 0 bases. The CDR3 has 16 amino acids. CDR3 nucleotides: TGTGCCAGCAGTGGTTCGGGGACAGGCTTGAACACTGAAGCTTTCTTT. Translating gives CASSGSGTGLNTEAFF. The full variable domain, with the rest looked up from reference TRBV28 and TRBJ1-1, is DVKVTQSSRYLVKRTGEKVFLECVQDMDHENMFWYRQDPGLGLRLIYFSYDVKMKEKGDIPEGYSVSREKKERFSLILESASTNQTSMYLCASSGSGTGLNTEAFFGQGTRLTVV.

This clonotype showed up just a few times. V is TRBV11-2 and J is TRBJ2-2; D unclear. V was cut by 0 bases and J by 2 bases, with 7 bases left in between. The length of the CDR3 is 15 residues. Germline V gene sequence: CDR1 SGHAT, CDR2 FQNNGV. CDR3: CASSLEPTNTGELFF. The CDR3 bases are TGTGCCAGCAGCTTAGAACCAACTAACACCGGGGAGCTGTTTTTT.

This clonotype was seen repeatedly, ten times or more. The V call is TRBV6-6, the J call TRBJ1-2; D remains ambiguous. CDR1 and CDR2 from the germline V gene are MNHNY and SVGAGI (reference sequence). This CDR3 contains 14 residues. Trimming shortened V by 5 bases and J by 4 bases, and 14 bases separated the two germline ends. The CDR3 DNA reads as TGTGCCAGCAGTCGAGCCCAGTTTACCTATGGCTACACCTTC. Amino acids: CASSRAQFTYGYTF.

The table lists this clonotype with a few counts. CDR3 coding DNA: TGCGCCAGCAGCCCGGGAGACAGGGCGAACACTGAAGCTTTCTTT. Translated, it gives CASSPGDRANTEAFF. The chain combines TRBV5-1 with TRBJ1-1, with 7 bases matching TRBD1. This CDR3 region has 15 residues. CDR1 and CDR2 from the germline V gene are SGHRS and YFSETQ. V lost 4 bases to trimming and J lost 1 base; unmatched junction nucleotides: 7.

A word on this clonotype: A much larger clone differs from this one at a single base, so this may be a read error. The V and J genes are TRBV20-1 and TRBJ1-2; D ambiguous. Germline V CDR1 and CDR2: DFQATT, SNEGSKA (reference sequence). Trimming cost V 5 bases and J 5 bases, with 9 bases left between them. The CDR3 totals 11 residues. The CDR3 DNA sequence: TGCAGTGCTGGCGGACGGTATGGCTACACCTTC. Its protein product is CSAGGRYGYTF.

The V and J genes are TRBV13 and TRBJ2-1, with 14 bases that match TRBD2. J gave up 7 bases and V 3 bases, and 11 bases lay outside the gene matches. The CDR3 covers 18 residues. Germline V gene sequence: CDR1 PRHDT, CDR2 FYEKMQ (reference sequence). The CDR3 reads CASSFLTSGRALYNEQFF. DNA of the CDR3: TGTGCCAGCAGCTTCCTGACTAGCGGGAGGGCCTTATATAATGAGCAGTTCTTC.

The chain recombines TRBV7-9 with TRBJ1-2; TRBD1 aligns across 7 bases. CDR1 is SEHNR and CDR2 is FQNEAQ in the germline V gene (reference sequence). V shed 3 bases, J shed 0 bases, and the junction held 10 bases outside the gene matches. This CDR3 contains 17 residues. CDR3 DNA sequence: TGTGCCAGCAGCTTCAGCCAGGGGGTAGGAGCTAACTATGGCTACACCTTC. Residues: CASSFSQGVGANYGYTF. The full variable domain, with the rest looked up from reference TRBV7-9 and TRBJ1-2, is DTGVSQNPRHKITKRGQNVTFRCDPISEHNRLYWYRQTLGQGPEFLTYFQNEAQLEKSRLLSDRFSAERPKGSFSTLEIQRTEQGDSAMYLCASSFSQGVGANYGYTFGSGTRLTVV.